A selection of T cell receptor beta chains follows, all from one sample in a study of T cells after posttransplantation cyclophosphamide. TCRdb's copy holds only in-frame clones and misses some; the assay was immunoSEQ multiplex PCR. The sample includes more than 50,000 clones, around 83% of them seen just once. The material sequenced was PBMCs. The receptors here all came from a man aged 30 to 45 with a blood cancer, CMV-positive, and with a related stem cell donor. Both conserved end residues are part of each CDR3. Fields, in order: D gene, J gene, clone size, V gene, CDR3 DNA, CDR3 protein. D genes are given only for firm matches. Clone size is stated in some rows and not others, as once, few, many or a class when expanded.

d_call: -; j_call: TRBJ2-7; clone_size: once; v_call: TRBV6-1; cdr3_nt: TGTGCCAGCGGAGGAGAGGCCCACGAGCAGTACTTC; cdr3_aa: CASGGEAHEQYF
d_call: TRBD1; j_call: TRBJ1-1; clone_size: -; v_call: TRBV27; cdr3_nt: TGTGCCAGCAGTTTATCAAGCTATCAGGGGGCGAGAAACACTGAAGCTTTCTTT; cdr3_aa: CASSLSSYQGARNTEAFF
d_call: -; j_call: TRBJ1-2; clone_size: few; v_call: TRBV6-6; cdr3_nt: TGTGCCAGCACCCAACAGGCCTACCATGGCTACACCTTC; cdr3_aa: CASTQQAYHGYTF
d_call: TRBD1; j_call: TRBJ2-1; clone_size: -; v_call: TRBV29-1; cdr3_nt: TGCAGCGCCCAGGGACAGGCCTACTTGAGCTCCTACAATGAGCAGTTCTTC; cdr3_aa: CSAQGQAYLSSYNEQFF
d_call: -; j_call: TRBJ2-2; clone_size: once; v_call: TRBV21-1; cdr3_nt: TGTGCCAGCAGCAAAGATGGGCGGGAGGCCGGCGGGGAGCTGTTTTTT; cdr3_aa: CASSKDGREAGGELFF
d_call: -; j_call: TRBJ2-7; clone_size: -; v_call: TRBV11-2; cdr3_nt: TGTGCCAGCAGCACCGGGAAAACCTACGAGCAGTACTTC; cdr3_aa: CASSTGKTYEQYF
d_call: -; j_call: TRBJ1-1; clone_size: -; v_call: TRBV2; cdr3_nt: TGTGCCAGCAGTGCATCCAGGGTAGCTTTCTTT; cdr3_aa: CASSASRVAFF
d_call: -; j_call: TRBJ2-7; clone_size: -; v_call: TRBV7-8; cdr3_nt: TGTGCCAGCAGCCCGTCCTACGAGCAGTACTTC; cdr3_aa: CASSPSYEQYF
d_call: TRBD2; j_call: TRBJ2-7; clone_size: -; v_call: TRBV5-1; cdr3_nt: TGCGCCAGCAGCCATAAACGACTAGCGGGAAATATGGGGATTTCCTACGAGCAGTACTTC; cdr3_aa: CASSHKRLAGNMGISYEQYF
d_call: -; j_call: TRBJ1-3; clone_size: -; v_call: TRBV29-1; cdr3_nt: TGCAGCGCCATGAGTAACTCTGGAAACACCATATATTTT; cdr3_aa: CSAMSNSGNTIYF
d_call: -; j_call: TRBJ2-1; clone_size: -; v_call: TRBV25-1; cdr3_nt: TGTGCCAGCAGTGATACAGGGAATGAGCAGTTCTTC; cdr3_aa: CASSDTGNEQFF
d_call: -; j_call: TRBJ2-7; clone_size: -; v_call: TRBV6-1; cdr3_nt: TGTGCCAGCAGTGCCATAAACGCGCTCTACGAGCAGTACTTC; cdr3_aa: CASSAINALYEQYF
d_call: TRBD1; j_call: TRBJ2-2; clone_size: -; v_call: TRBV7-8; cdr3_nt: TGTGCCAGCAGCCTCAGACAGGGGGCTAGGAACACCGGGGAGCTGTTTTTT; cdr3_aa: CASSLRQGARNTGELFF
d_call: TRBD1; j_call: TRBJ2-7; clone_size: once; v_call: TRBV7-2; cdr3_nt: TGTGCCAGCAGCTTAGTCGTGAGACAGGGGAATTCCTACGAGCAGTACTTC; cdr3_aa: CASSLVVRQGNSYEQYF
d_call: TRBD1; j_call: TRBJ1-1; clone_size: once; v_call: TRBV30; cdr3_nt: TGTGCCTGGAGTTTTCCAGGGGGCGGAATGAGGACTGAAGCTTTCTTT; cdr3_aa: CAWSFPGGGMRTEAFF
d_call: TRBD2; j_call: TRBJ2-3; clone_size: -; v_call: TRBV7-3; cdr3_nt: TGTGCCAGCAGCTTTCAGGCGGGAGTAAGAACAGATACGCAGTATTTT; cdr3_aa: CASSFQAGVRTDTQYF
d_call: TRBD2; j_call: TRBJ2-6; clone_size: -; v_call: TRBV7-9; cdr3_nt: TGTGCCACCCCGGGAGGCTCTGGGGCCAACGTCCTGACTTTC; cdr3_aa: CATPGGSGANVLTF
d_call: TRBD2; j_call: TRBJ2-3; clone_size: -; v_call: TRBV7-7; cdr3_nt: TGTGCCAGCAGCTTAGCGACCGGACTAGACACGCAGTATTTT; cdr3_aa: CASSLATGLDTQYF
d_call: TRBD2; j_call: TRBJ2-7; clone_size: -; v_call: TRBV9; cdr3_nt: TGTGCCAGCAGCGTAGGGGAGCGGGGGTCCTCCGACGAGCAGTACTTC; cdr3_aa: CASSVGERGSSDEQYF
d_call: -; j_call: TRBJ2-2; clone_size: -; v_call: TRBV4-2; cdr3_nt: TGTGCCAGCAGCCAAGTCTCGGTCCCCGTGACCGGGGAGCTGTTTTTT; cdr3_aa: CASSQVSVPVTGELFF
d_call: -; j_call: TRBJ1-4; clone_size: few; v_call: TRBV6-1; cdr3_nt: TGTGCCAGCAGTGCTAGTTGGAAGTCAACTAATGAAAAACTGTTTTTT; cdr3_aa: CASSASWKSTNEKLFF
d_call: TRBD1; j_call: TRBJ1-2; clone_size: -; v_call: TRBV30; cdr3_nt: TGTGCCTGGAGTGTACAGGACAGGGGGCCCGGCTACACCTTC; cdr3_aa: CAWSVQDRGPGYTF
d_call: TRBD1; j_call: TRBJ2-5; clone_size: -; v_call: TRBV7-2; cdr3_nt: TGTGCCAGCAGCACGAGGACAGGGCGAGAGACCCAGTACTTC; cdr3_aa: CASSTRTGRETQYF
d_call: -; j_call: TRBJ2-1; clone_size: -; v_call: TRBV19; cdr3_nt: TGTGCCAGTACCCTCGGCTGGGCTCACAATGAGCAGTTCTTC; cdr3_aa: CASTLGWAHNEQFF
d_call: TRBD1; j_call: TRBJ1-3; clone_size: -; v_call: TRBV19; cdr3_nt: TGTGCCAGTAGTATGGGACAGGGGCGAACTGGAAACACCATATATTTT; cdr3_aa: CASSMGQGRTGNTIYF
d_call: -; j_call: TRBJ1-1; clone_size: -; v_call: TRBV19; cdr3_nt: TGTGCCAGTAGTGTCGGGGGGAGGGGCCGCACTGAAGCTTTCTTT; cdr3_aa: CASSVGGRGRTEAFF
d_call: TRBD1; j_call: TRBJ1-3; clone_size: -; v_call: TRBV6-1; cdr3_nt: TGTGCCAGCAGTGAGGGGGACAGGTGGCTACTCGGAAACACCATATATTTT; cdr3_aa: CASSEGDRWLLGNTIYF
d_call: -; j_call: TRBJ2-2; clone_size: -; v_call: TRBV6-1; cdr3_nt: TGTGCCAGCAGTTGGGCCACCGGGGAGCTGTTTTTT; cdr3_aa: CASSWATGELFF
d_call: TRBD2; j_call: TRBJ2-2; clone_size: -; v_call: TRBV7-9; cdr3_nt: TGTGCCAGCAGAAAAACTAGCGGGAGTAACACCGGGGAGCTGTTTTTT; cdr3_aa: CASRKTSGSNTGELFF
d_call: -; j_call: TRBJ2-3; clone_size: -; v_call: TRBV12-5; cdr3_nt: TGTGCTAGTGGTTGGGCCTCAACGGATACGCAGTATTTT; cdr3_aa: CASGWASTDTQYF
d_call: -; j_call: TRBJ2-7; clone_size: -; v_call: TRBV20-1; cdr3_nt: TGCAGTGTTCTCTCCTACGAGCAGTACTTC; cdr3_aa: CSVLSYEQYF
d_call: -; j_call: TRBJ1-1; clone_size: -; v_call: TRBV19; cdr3_nt: TGTGCCAGTAGTTGGGGGGGGGCGAACACTGAAGCTTTCTTT; cdr3_aa: CASSWGGANTEAFF
d_call: TRBD2; j_call: TRBJ2-1; clone_size: few; v_call: TRBV5-4; cdr3_nt: TGTGCCAGCAGCTTGGTGTCTAGCGGGACCCAATACAATGAGCAGTTCTTC; cdr3_aa: CASSLVSSGTQYNEQFF
d_call: TRBD1; j_call: TRBJ2-5; clone_size: -; v_call: TRBV28; cdr3_nt: TGTGCCAGCACCGAGGGGGCCCAGGAGACCCAGTACTTC; cdr3_aa: CASTEGAQETQYF
d_call: -; j_call: TRBJ1-1; clone_size: medium-sized; v_call: TRBV2; cdr3_nt: TGTGCCAGCAGCGTCTGGAACACTGAAGCTTTCTTT; cdr3_aa: CASSVWNTEAFF
d_call: -; j_call: TRBJ2-7; clone_size: -; v_call: TRBV19; cdr3_nt: TGTGCCAGTAGCAGCCCTGCTGACTTCTACGAGCAGTACTTC; cdr3_aa: CASSSPADFYEQYF